This record covers a single TCR beta chain. Its target is unknown. This entry is derived from a study of shared clonotypes between healthy human individuals. Overall study context: Used for every donor were three CD4 naive, three CD4 memory, two CD8 naive and one CD8 memory plate.

The donors, all of them Caucasian adults, lived in Nashville, Tennessee. The CD4+ fraction was divided into a CD45RA+ naive subset and a CD45RA-negative memory subset. This CDR3 has 15 amino acids. Germline V CDR1 and CDR2: LNHNV, YYDKDF (reference sequence). Trimming at V came to 0 bases and at J to 1 base, leaving 3 bases not matched to a gene. The repertoire was sequenced with immunoSEQ multiplex PCR; TCRdb's copy has only in-frame clones and lacks some. The sample lists 300,000 to 400,000 clones, about 74% occurring once. Study observations and caveats: Clonotypes shared by all four donors outscored non-shared clonotypes in generation probability.

Sequencing input: memory CD4+ T cells sorted from blood. Subset here: CD45RA-negative fraction. The chain couples TRBV15 to TRBJ2-7; 7 nucleotides match TRBD1. The receptor was isolated from a man aged 30 to 45 in good health. DNA of the CDR3: TGTGCCACCAGCAGAGATCCGGGACAGTCCTACGAGCAGTACTTC. It translates to CATSRDPGQSYEQYF.